Sequencing of this T cell receptor (beta chain) was carried out in a study of T cells in Graves' hyperthyroidism and ophthalmopathy. Amplified regions were TCR beta CDR3 sequences from RNA transcripts. During a first-round RT-PCR of the TCR CDR3, the HTBI primer set was used. TCRdb reprocessed the multiplex PCR reads with MiXCR, giving one entry per CDR3 protein. The repertoire holds under 400,000 distinct CDR3 sequences, around a sixth seen once, with about 49% in the top ten. This clonotype was found many times. Trimming shortened V by 1 base and J by 4 bases, and 15 bases separated the two germline ends. This CDR3 contains 16 residues. From germline, CDR1 is SGHAT and CDR2 FQNNGV. The study based diagnoses on clinical symptoms, serum thyroxine and TRAb, thyroid ultrasound and orbital computed tomography.

The specimen was blood. The chain is built from TRBV11-2 and TRBJ2-3, with D possibly matching TRBD2 (6 bases). The receptor comes from a woman between 45 and 65 years old with Graves' hyperthyroidism. CDR3 region: CASSLVARDSPDTQYF. The CDR3 nucleotides read TGTGCCAGCAGCTTAGTTGCGCGGGACTCGCCAGATACGCAGTATTTT.